The 5 T cell receptor beta chains listed next were all sequenced from one sample in a study of cytomegalovirus exposure and HLA in healthy donors. PCR employed 60 Vbeta and 13 Jbeta primers. Repertoires were generated with immunoSEQ multiplex PCR, while TCRdb's copy carries only in-frame clones and drops some. The sample lists about 140,000 clones, approximately 80% occurring once. The sequenced material came from PBMCs. The receptor source for this set is a male donor in good health and CMV-seronegative.

This chain uses TRBV28 with TRBJ2-7; D perhaps matches TRBD2 (5 bases). Between the trimmed V and J ends, which lost 6 bases and 2 bases, there was a span of 14 bases. The CDR3 consists of 14 residues. CDR1 is MDHEN, CDR2 SYDVKM, per germline. CDR3 in amino acids: CASRAPGNAYEQYF. CDR3 nucleotides: TGTGCCAGCAGAGCCCCCGGGAACGCCTACGAGCAGTACTTC.

This chain uses TRBV5-4 with TRBJ2-7; a possible D gene is TRBD1 (6 bases). The CDR3 covers 16 residues. Germline lookup yields CDR1 SGHNT and CDR2 YYREEE (reference sequence). V lost 4 bases, J lost 1 base, and 18 bases lay in between. CDR3 in DNA: TGTGCCAGCAGCACTTCCCCGGGACACCGGTCCTACGAGCAGTACTTC. Its protein product is CASSTSPGHRSYEQYF.

The chain has TRBV6-5 and TRBJ1-2; 7 bases align to TRBD1. Germline CDR1 and CDR2: MNHEY and SVGAGI. The trim removed 6 bases at V and 8 bases at J, leaving 15 bases unmatched. CDR3 size: 15 residues. CDR3 residues: CASRPPGQPTLGYTF. CDR3 DNA sequence: TGTGCCAGCAGGCCACCGGGACAGCCGACCTTGGGCTACACCTTC.

V and J are TRBV10-3 and TRBJ2-7, with D possibly TRBD2 on 7 matching bases. CDR3 length equals 13 residues. The germline V gene has CDR1 ENHRY and CDR2 SYGVKD. V shed 6 bases and J shed 2 bases, with 11 bases lying between them. CDR3 sequence (DNA): TGTGCCATCAGATACGGGGGGCCCTACGAGCAGTACTTC. This translates into CAIRYGGPYEQYF.

The chain links TRBV6-6 to TRBJ2-7, with 10 bases lining up with TRBD2. Germline V gene data show CDR1 as MNHNY and CDR2 as SVGAGI (reference sequence). The ends lost 8 bases at V and 4 bases at J; junction bases unmatched: 5. The CDR3 is 13 amino acids. The CDR3 DNA reads TGTGCCAGCGCCCTACTAGCGGGGTACGAGCAGTACTTC. It codes for CASALLAGYEQYF.